Sequencing of this TCR beta chain was carried out in a study of cytomegalovirus exposure and HLA in healthy donors. The count of this clone is one. The PCR employed 60 Vbeta primers together with 13 Jbeta primers. Sequencing was performed with immunoSEQ multiplex PCR; in TCRdb, only in-frame clones are kept and a portion is missing. The data contain around 180,000 clones, approximately 78% of them singletons. Losses at the gene ends were 6 bases for V and 5 bases for J; bases not matched to a gene: 8. The CDR3 covers 14 residues. Germline loops: CDR1 KGHSH, CDR2 LQKENI. The chain has TRBV18 and TRBJ2-5; TRBD1 matches at 8 bases. Material for sequencing was PBMCs. The receptor's source is a woman in her 50s in good health and CMV-seropositive. The CDR3 sequence: CASSPGQGWETQYF. DNA of the CDR3: TGTGCCAGCTCTCCAGGACAGGGCTGGGAGACCCAGTACTTC.